This TCR beta chain was observed in a study of T cells after yellow fever vaccination. Losses at the gene ends were 5 bases for V and 2 bases for J; bases not matched to a gene: 13. Germline-derived CDR1 and CDR2 are MNHEY and SMNVEV (reference sequence). This CDR3 has 17 residues. A universal primer site and UMIs were added as TCR cDNA was made by 5'RACE template switching. TCRdb fed the 5' RACE reads into MiXCR, producing one record per CDR3 protein. The data contain under 300,000 distinct CDR3 sequences, around 13% of them singletons. The table lists this clonotype with a count of one. Sequences were derived from CD4+ T cells sorted from PBMCs, sampled 45 days after the yellow fever booster vaccination. The TCR originated in a young man who received the YFV17D yellow fever vaccine. The chain employs TRBV27 and TRBJ2-5; TRBD2 matches 8 bases. CDR3 residues: CASSPKTSEYWQETQYF. The CDR3 region has the DNA TGTGCCAGCAGTCCCAAGACTAGCGAGTATTGGCAAGAGACCCAGTACTTC.